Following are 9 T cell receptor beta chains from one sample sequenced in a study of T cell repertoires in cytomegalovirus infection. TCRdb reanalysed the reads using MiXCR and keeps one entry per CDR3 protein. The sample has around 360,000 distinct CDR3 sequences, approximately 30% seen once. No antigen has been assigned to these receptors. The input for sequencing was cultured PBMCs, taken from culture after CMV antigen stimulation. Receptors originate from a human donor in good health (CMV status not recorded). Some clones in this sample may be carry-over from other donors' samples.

CDR3 nucleotides: TGTGCCAGCAGCTTAGAGGGGGGCACCGCAGATCTTATATTACCCCTCCACTTT. It is translated as CASSLEGGTADLILPLHF. The chain combines TRBV7-8 with TRBJ1-6; D may be TRBD1 (6 bases). The V end was cut by 1 base, the J end by 12 bases, with 25 bases between. Per germline, CDR1 SGHVS and CDR2 FQNEAQ. This CDR3 is 18 amino acids long.

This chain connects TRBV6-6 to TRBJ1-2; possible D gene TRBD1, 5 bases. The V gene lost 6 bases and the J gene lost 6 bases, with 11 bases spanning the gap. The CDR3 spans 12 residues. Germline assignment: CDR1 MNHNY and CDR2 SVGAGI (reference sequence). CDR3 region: CASSRRTNGYTF. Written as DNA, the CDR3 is TGTGCCAGCAGCCGAAGGACAAATGGCTACACCTTC.

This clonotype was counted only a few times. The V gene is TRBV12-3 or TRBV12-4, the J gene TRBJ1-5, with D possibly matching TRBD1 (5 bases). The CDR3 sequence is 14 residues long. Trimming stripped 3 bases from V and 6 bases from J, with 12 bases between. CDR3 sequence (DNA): TGTGCCAGCAGTTTGAGTTTGGGGGGTCAGCCCCAGCATTTT. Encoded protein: CASSLSLGGQPQHF.

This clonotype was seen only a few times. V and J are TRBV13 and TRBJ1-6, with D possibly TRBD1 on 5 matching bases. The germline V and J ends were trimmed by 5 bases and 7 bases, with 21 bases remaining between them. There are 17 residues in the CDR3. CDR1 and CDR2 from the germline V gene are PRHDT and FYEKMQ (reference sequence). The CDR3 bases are TGTGCCAGCAGCCCCCGACCGGGACTACGACCCAATTCACCCCTCCACTTT. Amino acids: CASSPRPGLRPNSPLHF.

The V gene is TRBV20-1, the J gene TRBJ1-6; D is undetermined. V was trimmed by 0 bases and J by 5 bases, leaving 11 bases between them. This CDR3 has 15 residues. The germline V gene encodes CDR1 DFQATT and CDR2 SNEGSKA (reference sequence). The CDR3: CSAREGQSNNSPLHF. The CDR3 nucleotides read TGCAGTGCTAGAGAAGGGCAGAGTAATAATTCACCCCTCCACTTT.

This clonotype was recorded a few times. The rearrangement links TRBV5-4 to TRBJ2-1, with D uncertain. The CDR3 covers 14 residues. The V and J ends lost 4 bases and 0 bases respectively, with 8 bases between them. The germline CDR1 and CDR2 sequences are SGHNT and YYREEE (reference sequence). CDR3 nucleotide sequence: TGTGCCAGCAGCCCGAAGAGCTCCTACAATGAGCAGTTCTTC. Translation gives CASSPKSSYNEQFF.

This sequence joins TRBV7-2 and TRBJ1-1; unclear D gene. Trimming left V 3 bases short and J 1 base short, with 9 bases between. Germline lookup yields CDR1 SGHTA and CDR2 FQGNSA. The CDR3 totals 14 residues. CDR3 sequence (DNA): TGTGCCAGCAGCTTGTCCATGTCGAACACTGAAGCTTTCTTT. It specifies CASSLSMSNTEAFF.

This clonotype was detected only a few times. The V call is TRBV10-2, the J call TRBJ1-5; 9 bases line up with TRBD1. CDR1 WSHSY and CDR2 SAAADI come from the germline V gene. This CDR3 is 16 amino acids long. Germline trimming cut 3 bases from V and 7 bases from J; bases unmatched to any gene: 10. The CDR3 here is CASSDRDRVLGQPQHF. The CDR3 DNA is TGCGCCAGCAGTGATCGGGACAGGGTATTGGGACAGCCCCAGCATTTT.

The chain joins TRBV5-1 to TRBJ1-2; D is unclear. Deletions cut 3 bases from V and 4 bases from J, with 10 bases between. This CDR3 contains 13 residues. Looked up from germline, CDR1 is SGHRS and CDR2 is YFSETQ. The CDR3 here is CASSSDASYGYTF. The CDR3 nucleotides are TGCGCCAGCAGCTCGGACGCATCCTATGGCTACACCTTC.